Following are 28 T cell receptor beta chains from one sample sequenced in a study of T-cell reconstitution after alpha-beta-depleted transplantation in children (TCRdb year 2016). The treatment or condition label on this specimen signifies: allogeneic hematopoietic cell transplantation with graft depleted of TCRalphabeta T cells and CD19 B cells. The protocol used for the library was PCR. The data were produced on an Illumina HiSeq 2500. TCR library preparation used molecular barcoding, with unique molecular identifiers applied to normalize quantification of the TCRbeta repertoire. Using fastp trimming at Q25 and MiXCR clonotype assembly, TCRdb reanalyzed the public sequencing data and kept in-frame beta chains. Each CDR3 protein gets just one entry, which takes the most common genes and DNA from the rows behind it. Recorded for this sample are about 1,000,000 distinct CDR3 sequences; about 31% of them occurred a single time. Roughly 28% of the sample is held by the ten biggest clonotypes.

The source was PBMCs, mostly from graft donor cells, collected 360 days after TCRalphabeta/CD19-depleted stem cell transplant. All receptors derive from a boy less than two years old who had a stem cell transplant for SCID, so the T cells may come from the graft donor.

The chain recombines TRBV20-1 with TRBJ2-6; D call uncertain. V was pared by 1 base and J by 0 bases, with 7 bases between. CDR1 is DFQATT and CDR2 is SNEGSKA in the germline V gene (reference sequence). The CDR3 has 15 amino acids. For the CDR3, the DNA is TGCAGTGCTAGAGCATTGCGCTCTGGGGCCAACGTCCTGACTTTC. Amino acids: CSARALRSGANVLTF.

The V and J genes are TRBV7-9 and TRBJ1-4; D is possibly TRBD1 (5 bases). Germline V CDR1 and CDR2: SEHNR, FQNEAQ (reference sequence). Trimming left V 3 bases short and J 5 bases short, with 19 bases between. The CDR3 extends over 17 amino acids. DNA of the CDR3: TGTGCCAGCAGCTTTCTGGGGAAGGACATCGGGAATGAAAAACTGTTTTTT. This sequence encodes CASSFLGKDIGNEKLFF.

This clonotype was detected ten times or more. The rearrangement links TRBV18 to TRBJ2-2; 7 bases map to TRBD2. V was clipped by 6 bases and J by 4 bases; unmatched bases: 8. CDR1 and CDR2 from the germline V gene are KGHSH and LQKENI. This CDR3 has 15 amino acids. The CDR3 here is CASSRSGKITGELFF. CDR3 bases: TGTGCCAGCTCCCGCAGCGGGAAAATCACCGGGGAGCTGTTTTTT.

The rearrangement uses TRBV5-1 and TRBJ2-1, with 11 bases matching TRBD1. The length of the CDR3 is 15 residues. The germline gives CDR1 SGHRS, CDR2 YFSETQ. Trimming removed 4 bases from V and 3 bases from J; junction bases left unmatched: 3. CDR3 sequence reads: CASSLDRGRYNEQFF. The CDR3 coding sequence is TGCGCCAGCAGCCTGGACAGGGGGCGCTACAATGAGCAGTTCTTC.

This clonotype was detected ten times or more. The DNA of the CDR3 is TGTGCCAGCAGTTTATTGGGCGCTGGGGCCAACGTCCTGACTTTC. As protein: CASSLLGAGANVLTF. This chain links TRBV28 with TRBJ2-6, with unresolved D. Germline-derived CDR1 and CDR2 are MDHEN and SYDVKM. The CDR3 has 15 amino acids. V was shortened by 1 base and J by 2 bases, with 6 bases between the two germline ends.

The chain recombines TRBV27 with TRBJ1-2; the D gene is possibly TRBD1 (5 bases). The germline V and J ends were trimmed by 3 bases and 0 bases, with 11 bases remaining between them. The germline gives CDR1 MNHEY, CDR2 SMNVEV (reference sequence). CDR3 length: 15 amino acids. The CDR3 sequence is CASSFSGVANYGYTF. CDR3 sequence (DNA): TGTGCCAGCAGTTTTTCGGGGGTGGCTAACTATGGCTACACCTTC.

The V and J genes are TRBV28 and TRBJ1-4, with D hard to call. In germline, CDR1 is MDHEN, CDR2 SYDVKM. V lost 5 bases, J lost 8 bases, and 18 bases lay in between. The CDR3 is 15 amino acids. As DNA, the CDR3 is TGTGCCAGCAGTAACCCGAGGCGGGTGCGAGAAAAACTGTTTTTT. Its protein product is CASSNPRRVREKLFF.

The chain couples TRBV19 to TRBJ2-3, with 7 bases lining up with TRBD1. The CDR3 spans 15 residues. Germline CDR1 reads LNHDA; CDR2 reads SQIVND (reference sequence). After removal of 5 bases from V and 4 bases from J, the junction contained 9 bases not matched to a gene. This chain's CDR3 is CASSDPRTGADTQYF. In DNA, the CDR3 is TGTGCCAGTAGTGACCCAAGGACAGGCGCAGATACGCAGTATTTT.

This clonotype has only a few counts. V usage is TRBV5-1 and J usage is TRBJ2-3; D is undetermined. Germline V lookup: CDR1 SGHRS, CDR2 YFSETQ. Trimming pared 4 bases from V and 3 bases from J, leaving 21 bases between. The CDR3 runs 17 residues. CDR3 DNA sequence: TGCGCCAGCAGCCTAACGAAGGTATCCAGTGGAACAGATACGCAGTATTTT. Encoded protein: CASSLTKVSSGTDTQYF.

The gene calls are TRBV5-5 and TRBJ2-1; D uncertain. The germline V gene encodes CDR1 SGHKS and CDR2 YYEKEE (reference sequence). The CDR3 is made up of 13 amino acids. Trimming shortened V by 0 bases and J by 8 bases, and 9 bases separated the two germline ends. The CDR3 here is CASSLAMLDEQFF. CDR3 DNA sequence: TGTGCCAGCAGCTTGGCGATGCTCGATGAGCAGTTCTTC.

This clonotype came up a few times. This chain connects TRBV16 to TRBJ1-2; D gene ambiguous. The CDR3 spans 17 residues. V dropped 0 bases and J dropped 4 bases, with 18 bases sitting between them. From germline, CDR1 is KGHSY and CDR2 FQNENV. The CDR3: CASSQSIRRHPVYGYTF. The CDR3 region has the DNA TGTGCCAGCAGCCAATCAATAAGGAGGCACCCCGTCTATGGCTACACCTTC.

In this sample, this clonotype turned up a few times. The V gene is TRBV7-2, the J gene TRBJ2-3; D may be TRBD1 (5 bases). There are 16 residues in the CDR3. The V end lost 5 bases, the J end lost 4 bases, and 19 bases lay between the germline ends. CDR1 and CDR2 from the germline V gene are SGHTA and FQGNSA. The CDR3 reads CASSQIGVGAPDTQYF. The CDR3 DNA reads TGTGCCAGCAGCCAGATAGGGGTAGGGGCCCCAGATACGCAGTATTTT.

The chain combines TRBV29-1 with TRBJ2-7; 7 nucleotides match TRBD1. Germline V gene sequence: CDR1 SQVTM, CDR2 ANQGSEA. The CDR3 is made up of 15 amino acids. The V segment lost 0 bases and the J segment 4 bases; nucleotides outside the gene matches: 9. The CDR3 DNA reads as TGCAGCGTTGAAGATTGGACAGGCGCCGTTTACGAGCAGTACTTC. Translating it yields CSVEDWTGAVYEQYF.

V gene TRBV7-3 combines with J gene TRBJ2-5, with D possibly called TRBD1 or TRBD2 (5 bases each). Germline V gives CDR1 SGHTA, CDR2 FQGTGA. The CDR3 extends over 16 amino acids. V dropped 5 bases and J dropped 5 bases, with 21 bases sitting between them. As DNA, the CDR3 is TGTGCCAGCAGCCCCTACCAATCTTTAGAGGGGGAGACCCAGTACTTC. Residues: CASSPYQSLEGETQYF.

The chain links TRBV5-1 to TRBJ2-1; no definite D call. The CDR3 runs to 16 residues. CDR1 is SGHRS, CDR2 YFSETQ, per germline. V was cut by 4 bases and J by 2 bases, with 16 bases left in between. The chain's CDR3 is CASSHAQVMTYNEQFF. DNA for the CDR3: TGCGCCAGCAGCCACGCCCAGGTGATGACCTACAATGAGCAGTTCTTC.

This clonotype was picked up a small number of times. The CDR3 DNA reads TGTGCCAGCAGCCAGGGGCGGGGGAAAGATACGCAGTATTTT. This gives the protein CASSQGRGKDTQYF. This sequence joins TRBV3-1 and TRBJ2-3; 7 bases align to TRBD2. The J segment lost 5 bases and the V segment lost 3 bases, leaving 5 bases of the junction unmatched. CDR1 and CDR2 from the germline V gene are LGHDT and YNNKEL (reference sequence). The CDR3 has 14 amino acids.

This clonotype appeared a few times. The CDR3 DNA is TGCAGTGCTGTGGCGGGGGGGACTGAGCAGTTCTTC. Its protein product is CSAVAGGTEQFF. The J gene is TRBJ2-1, the V gene TRBV20-1, with TRBD2 identical over 9 bases. Germline V gene lookup returns CDR1 DFQATT and CDR2 SNEGSKA (reference sequence). V gave up 5 bases and J gave up 9 bases; unmatched junction bases: 5. CDR3 length equals 12 residues.

Only a few counts were recorded for this clonotype. V is TRBV20-1 and J is TRBJ1-3; no definite D call. The CDR3 consists of 13 residues. V lost 5 bases and J lost 3, with 11 bases in between. Germline CDR1 and CDR2: DFQATT and SNEGSKA (reference sequence). The CDR3 loop reads CSALGVLGNTIYF. CDR3 nucleotide sequence: TGCAGTGCTCTTGGGGTGCTTGGAAACACCATATATTTT.

The chain employs TRBV5-1 and TRBJ2-1, with unresolved D. V lost 5 bases, J lost 0 bases, and 12 bases lay in between. Germline CDR1 is SGHRS and CDR2 is YFSETQ. The CDR3 sequence is 15 residues long. CDR3 sequence (DNA): TGCGCCAGCAGGGCGGAAGTTAGCTCCTACAATGAGCAGTTCTTC. This translates into CASRAEVSSYNEQFF.

This clonotype was observed a few times. V and J are TRBV13 and TRBJ2-1, with 15 bases that match TRBD2. There are 19 residues in the CDR3. The junction had 12 bases not matched to a gene; V was cut back by 5 bases and J by 4 bases. Germline-derived CDR1 and CDR2 are PRHDT and FYEKMQ (reference sequence). The CDR3 reads CASSLRTSGGALRYNEQFF. CDR3 DNA: TGTGCCAGCAGCCTACGGACTAGCGGGGGGGCGTTGAGGTACAATGAGCAGTTCTTC.

V and J are TRBV20-1 and TRBJ2-3; possibly TRBD1 for D (5 bases). The V and J ends lost 3 bases and 1 base respectively, with 14 bases between them. Germline V gives CDR1 DFQATT, CDR2 SNEGSKA (reference sequence). The CDR3 has 15 residues. The CDR3 nucleotides read TGCAGTGCTAGTAGGGGCCAAGGGGGCACAGATACGCAGTATTTT. Residues: CSASRGQGGTDTQYF.

The CDR3 loop is CSPRRETQYF. Written as DNA, the CDR3 is TGCAGTCCCAGACGGGAGACCCAGTACTTC. The J gene is TRBJ2-5, the V gene TRBV20-1; D unresolved. V was clipped by 8 bases and J by 5 bases, with 9 bases between them. The V gene's germline CDR1 is DFQATT and CDR2 SNEGSKA (reference sequence). The CDR3 length is 10 residues.

This clonotype has just one count. The gene calls are TRBV7-3 and TRBJ2-3; the match to TRBD2 covers 9 bases. CDR3 length: 15 amino acids. Germline CDR1 SGHTA, CDR2 FQGTGA. After removal of 6 bases from V and 1 base from J, the junction contained 5 bases not matched to a gene. The CDR3 is CASSGSGGRTDTQYF. The CDR3 nucleotides read TGTGCCAGCAGTGGTAGCGGGGGCCGCACAGATACGCAGTATTTT.

The chain uses TRBV25-1 and TRBJ2-7, with 10 bases that match TRBD1. Looked up from germline, CDR1 is MGHDK and CDR2 is SYGVNS. Trimming at V came to 3 bases and at J to 2 bases, leaving 4 bases not matched to a gene. CDR3 length: 15 residues. CDR3 sequence (DNA): TGTGCCAGCAGTGATCCCGGGACAGGGGCCTACGAGCAGTACTTC. This gives the protein CASSDPGTGAYEQYF.

The CDR3 region has the DNA TGTGCCAGCACTGGAGGGACTAGCGGGGGATATGAGCAGTTCTTC. Amino acid sequence: CASTGGTSGGYEQFF. The chain couples TRBV28 to TRBJ2-1; 14 positions agree with TRBD2. Germline lookup yields CDR1 MDHEN and CDR2 SYDVKM. This CDR3 has 15 amino acids. V trimming: 7 bases; J trimming: 8 bases; junction bases outside the gene matches: 7.

The V gene is TRBV7-2, the J gene TRBJ2-3; tentative D call: TRBD2 (5 bases). Germline CDR1 and CDR2: SGHTA and FQGNSA. The V and J ends lost 0 bases and 5 bases respectively, with 6 bases between them. The CDR3 totals 13 residues. This CDR3 reads CASSLAREDTQYF. The CDR3 bases are TGTGCCAGCAGCTTAGCCCGGGAAGATACGCAGTATTTT.

This clonotype has a handful of counts. J is TRBJ2-2 and V is TRBV11-1; TRBD1 agrees at 9 bases. CDR3 length: 15 residues. CDR1 is SGHAT and CDR2 is FQDESV in the germline V gene (reference sequence). The junction had 3 bases not matched to a gene; V was cut back by 3 bases and J by 4 bases. In DNA form, the CDR3 reads TGTGCCAGCAGCTTGGGACAGGGACCCACCGGGGAGCTGTTTTTT. Amino acid sequence: CASSLGQGPTGELFF.

V gene TRBV6-5 combines with J gene TRBJ2-2; D is perhaps TRBD2 (5 bases). The CDR3 loop spans 14 amino acids. V dropped 8 bases and J dropped 4 bases, with 14 bases sitting between them. CDR1 and CDR2 (germline): MNHEY, SVGAGI. The CDR3 region is CASRRTVSTGELFF. The CDR3 nucleotides are TGTGCCAGCCGGAGGACGGTGAGCACCGGGGAGCTGTTTTTT.